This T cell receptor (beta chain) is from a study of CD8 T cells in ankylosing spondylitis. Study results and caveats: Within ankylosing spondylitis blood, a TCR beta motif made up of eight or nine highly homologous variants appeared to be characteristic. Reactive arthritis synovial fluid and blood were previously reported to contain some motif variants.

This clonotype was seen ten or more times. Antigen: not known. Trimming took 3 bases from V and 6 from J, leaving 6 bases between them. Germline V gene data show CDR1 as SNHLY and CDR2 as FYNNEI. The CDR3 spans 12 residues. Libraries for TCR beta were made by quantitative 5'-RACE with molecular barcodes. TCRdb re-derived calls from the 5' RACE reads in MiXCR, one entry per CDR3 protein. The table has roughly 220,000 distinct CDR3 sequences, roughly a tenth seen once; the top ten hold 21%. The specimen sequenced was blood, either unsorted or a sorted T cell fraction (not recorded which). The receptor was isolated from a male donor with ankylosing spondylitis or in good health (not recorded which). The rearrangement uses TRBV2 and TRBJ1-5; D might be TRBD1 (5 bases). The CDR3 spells CASSEGGQPQHF. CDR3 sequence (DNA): TGTGCCAGCAGTGAGGGGGGTCAGCCCCAGCATTTT.